The source of this TCR beta chain is a study of blood T cell repertoires in COVID-19. Study details: Researchers got acute and convalescent COVID-19 samples from the United States, Italy and Spain. The analysed material was cDNA or gDNA that came from T cells, B-cell-depleted T cells, or PBMCs.

This clone appeared once. In germline, CDR1 is PRHDT, CDR2 FYEKMQ (reference sequence). V lost 0 bases, J lost 0 bases, and 14 bases lay in between. The CDR3 runs to 17 residues. Original handling: The assay estimated nucleated cells by amplifying reference gene primers. TCRdb keeps only in-frame clones here, not all; method: immunoSEQ multiplex PCR. V and J calls and clone size are copied from that table; D and trimming were computed from the DNA. Of approximately 200,000 clones in the sample, about 87% were seen once. The sequence derives from a man between 60 and 70 years old who had recovered from COVID-19. The J gene is TRBJ1-2, the V gene TRBV13; tentative D call: TRBD1 (5 bases). Sequencing used peripheral blood. The CDR3 reads CASSLGMGQNSNYGYTF. Written as DNA, the CDR3 is TGTGCCAGCAGCTTAGGAATGGGGCAGAACTCTAACTATGGCTACACCTTC.